The TCR beta chain described here comes from a study of T cells in Graves' hyperthyroidism and ophthalmopathy. Amplification targeted TCR beta CDR3 regions from RNA transcripts. The TCR CDR3 was amplified in a first-round RT-PCR using the HTBI primer set. Using its own MiXCR run on the multiplex PCR reads, TCRdb lists one record per CDR3 protein. The sample consists of some 440,000 distinct CDR3 sequences, 15% to 17% of them appearing once. CDR1 MRHNA and CDR2 SNTAGT come from the germline V gene. The V and J ends lost 6 bases and 3 bases, in that order; junction bases with no gene match: 6. The CDR3 runs 16 residues.

The receptor was derived from a woman under 30 with Graves' hyperthyroidism. V is TRBV6-4 and J is TRBJ2-3, with TRBD2 matching 13 bases. Sequenced input: blood. In nucleotides, the CDR3 is TGTGCCAGCAGGACAGGGACTAGCGGGACGACAGATACGCAGTATTTT. This gives the protein CASRTGTSGTTDTQYF.